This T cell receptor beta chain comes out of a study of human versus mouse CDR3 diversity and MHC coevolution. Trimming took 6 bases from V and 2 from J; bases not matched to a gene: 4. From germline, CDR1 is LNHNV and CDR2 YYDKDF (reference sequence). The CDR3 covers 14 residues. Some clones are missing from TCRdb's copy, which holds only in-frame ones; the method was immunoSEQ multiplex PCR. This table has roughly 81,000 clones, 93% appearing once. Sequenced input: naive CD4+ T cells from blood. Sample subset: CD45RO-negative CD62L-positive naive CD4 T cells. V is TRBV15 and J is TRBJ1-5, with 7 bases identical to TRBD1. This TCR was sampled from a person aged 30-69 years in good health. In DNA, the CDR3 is TGTGCCACCAGGACAGGGCAAGGCAATCAGCCCCAGCATTTT. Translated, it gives CATRTGQGNQPQHF. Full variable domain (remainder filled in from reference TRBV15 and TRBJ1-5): DAMVIQNPRYQVTQFGKPVTLSCSQTLNHNVMYWYQQKSSQAPKLLFHYYDKDFNNEADTPDNFQSRRPNTSFCFLDIRSPGLGDTAMYLCATRTGQGNQPQHFGDGTRLSIL.